This T cell receptor (beta chain) was sequenced for a study of blood T cell repertoires in COVID-19 (dated by TCRdb to 2018 to 2020). Describing the broader study: The collaborator samples originated in the United States, Italy and Spain and spanned the acute and convalescent phases of COVID-19. The prospective study material was composed of cDNA or gDNA derived from T cells, B-cell-depleted T cells, or PBMCs. The dataset comprised deeply sampled blood TCRbeta repertoires from subjects exposed to, actively infected with, or recovered from COVID-19. The repertoires were made available in a free public database intended to serve as a resource for research on the immune response to SARS-CoV-2. The samples were drawn from the first 160 participants of the ongoing ImmuneRACE study and from 1,254 subjects provided by 6 global collaborators. A de-identified subject ID, COVID-19 status, age in years and sex were almost always included in the sample metadata. HLA class I and class II types, where available, came from metadata supplied by the sample provider rather than from assay-based typing. What the authors observed across the whole study: The amount of clinical and demographic metadata varied by source and participant and was provided uncurated.

Each collaborating institution followed its own protocols to collect whole blood in K2EDTA tubes. Collaborator samples were shipped for TCRbeta analysis as frozen whole blood, isolated PBMCs, or DNA extracted from either sample type. TCRbeta CDR3 regions were amplified from genomic DNA using the immunoSEQ Assay, a bias-controlled multiplex PCR. Concerning the study's data processing: The number of nucleated cells in each sample was estimated from the amplification of reference gene primers within the assay. To quantify the absolute abundance of each unique TCRbeta CDR3 rearrangement, sequence reads were collapsed and filtered. Productive Simpson clonality was computed per sample as the square root of Simpson's diversity index over productive rearrangements. Drawn from immuneACCESS, this table holds only the in-frame rearrangements with V and J called that TCRdb kept. Clones are partly lost; checked studies trace under half to an unresolved V gene and leave the rest unexplained. V, J and clone size derive from that table, while D and trimming were established from the DNA sequence. The sample table holds approximately 150,000 clones, of which about four fifths were seen once. The ten largest make up roughly 4.9% of the sample.

Notes on this clone: It lacks a known antigen. It has no much larger one-base neighbor in the sample; base qualities were not kept.

The CDR3 goes from the cysteine to the phenylalanine over 12 residues. The CDR3 DNA has 36 bases and is translated from base 1. The germline V gene (reference sequence) gives CDR1 as GTSNPN and CDR2 as SVGIG. V drops 4 bases and J drops 7 bases, leaving 13 bases in between. The V and J segments used are TRBV30 and TRBJ1-2; 6 matching bases give a weak D call of TRBD1. Sequencing was performed on peripheral blood. This receptor was obtained from a human donor in a cohort sampled during active COVID-19. At the DNA level, the sequence is TGTGCCTGGACCCATACAGGGTTTGGCTACACCTTC. Translation gives CAWTHTGFGYTF.